The present T cell receptor beta chain was sequenced within a study of T cells after yellow fever vaccination. General study results and limits: Overlap between CD4 and CD8 compartments was detected for a small share of clonotypes. Primary-vaccination clones mostly resurfaced post-booster (96% CD4, roughly 90% CD8). In FACS-sorted repertoires, abundant clonotypes from the bulk population could appear as contaminants.

V was clipped by 2 bases and J by 3 bases, with 11 bases between them. CDR1 SQVTM and CDR2 ANQGSEA come from the germline V gene. The CDR3 is 14 residues long. In making TCR cDNA, 5'RACE template switching added a universal primer site and UMIs to it. TCRdb itself ran the 5' RACE reads through MiXCR, one entry per CDR3 protein. Altogether about 550,000 distinct CDR3 sequences are present, roughly 19% being singletons, with the ten largest covering roughly an eighth. Remarks on this clonotype: What it recognizes is unknown.

This TCR was recovered from a man in his thirties or forties who received the YFV17D yellow fever vaccine. Source: PBMCs, taken 15 days after the yellow fever booster vaccination. This chain connects TRBV29-1 to TRBJ2-1; D unclear. The CDR3 spells CSVERGNLYNEQFF. The CDR3 bases are TGCAGCGTTGAAAGAGGAAATCTCTACAATGAGCAGTTCTTC.